The sequence of this T cell receptor (beta chain) was determined in a study of regulatory T cells in long-lasting Graves disease. The junction had 6 bases not matched to a gene; V was cut back by 4 bases and J by 8 bases. Germline V gene data show CDR1 as SGHNT and CDR2 as YYREEE (reference sequence). The CDR3 is made up of 14 amino acids. Construction of TCR beta libraries relied on iRepertoire HTBI primers and on Arm-PCR targeting CDR3 regions. MiXCR, applied by TCRdb to the multiplex PCR reads, yields one record per CDR3 protein. This sample yields more than 400,000 distinct CDR3 sequences, of which about 16% are seen a single time; roughly 10% belongs to the top ten. Time point of the sample: newly diagnosed GD, antithyroid drugs for less than 3 months. PBMCs were the source of the RNA used for TCR sequencing. These data also featured in a second study, about T cells in Graves' hyperthyroidism and ophthalmopathy.

This chain links TRBV5-4 with TRBJ2-2, with 9 bases that match TRBD1. The source of this sequence is a woman aged 25-40 years with Graves disease. Sequencing used peripheral blood mononuclear cells (PBMCs), obtained at new diagnosis, from a patient treated with antithyroid drugs. CDR3 loop: CASSVVQGAGELFF. The CDR3 bases are TGTGCCAGCAGCGTCGTACAGGGGGCAGGGGAGCTGTTTTTT.